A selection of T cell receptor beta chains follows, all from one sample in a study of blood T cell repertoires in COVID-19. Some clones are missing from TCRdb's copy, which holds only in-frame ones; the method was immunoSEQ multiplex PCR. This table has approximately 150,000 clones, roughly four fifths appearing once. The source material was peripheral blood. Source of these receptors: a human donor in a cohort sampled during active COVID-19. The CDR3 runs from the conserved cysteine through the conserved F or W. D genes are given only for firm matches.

CDR3 protein: CASSHEDAATGDLRNIKQYF
J gene: TRBJ2-7
D gene: TRBD1
V gene: TRBV23-1

CDR3 protein: CATSDWTRDTDPGLEFNEQFF
J gene: TRBJ2-1
D gene: TRBD2
V gene: TRBV24-1

CDR3 protein: CASSFRLGEETQYF
J gene: TRBJ2-5
D gene: NA
V gene: TRBV27

CDR3 protein: CASSDSFKNYGYTF
J gene: TRBJ1-2
D gene: NA
V gene: TRBV6-4

CDR3 protein: CATSSMGAGYTF
J gene: TRBJ1-2
D gene: NA
V gene: TRBV15

CDR3 protein: CASSQEKDHGETQYF
J gene: TRBJ2-5
D gene: NA
V gene: TRBV4-2

CDR3 protein: CASSLLSGAGELFF
J gene: TRBJ2-2
D gene: NA
V gene: TRBV7-8

CDR3 protein: CASSPSGGVNYGYTF
J gene: TRBJ1-2
D gene: NA
V gene: TRBV7-2

CDR3 protein: CASRTGPTGELFF
J gene: TRBJ2-2
D gene: TRBD1
V gene: TRBV9

CDR3 protein: CASSSLGAPFETQYF
J gene: TRBJ2-5
D gene: NA
V gene: TRBV6-2/TRBV6-3

CDR3 protein: CAWSVGGDQPQHF
J gene: TRBJ1-5
D gene: NA
V gene: TRBV30

CDR3 protein: CASSLIGESYEQYF
J gene: TRBJ2-7
D gene: NA
V gene: TRBV7-6

CDR3 protein: CASSAILDRGHPYF
J gene: TRBJ2-4
D gene: TRBD1
V gene: TRBV19

CDR3 protein: CASRSTAGDLNEQFF
J gene: TRBJ2-1
D gene: TRBD2
V gene: TRBV10-2

CDR3 protein: CASSPTVGGYTF
J gene: TRBJ1-2
D gene: NA
V gene: TRBV7-9

CDR3 protein: CASSQARFAGGYTF
J gene: TRBJ1-2
D gene: NA
V gene: TRBV14

CDR3 protein: CASSRQGFTGELFF
J gene: TRBJ2-2
D gene: TRBD1
V gene: TRBV4-1

CDR3 protein: CASSVLGQGAGELFF
J gene: TRBJ2-2
D gene: TRBD1
V gene: TRBV9

CDR3 protein: CASSPTSGTYHEQYF
J gene: TRBJ2-7
D gene: TRBD2
V gene: TRBV5-1

CDR3 protein: CASSIPGLRGEQFF
J gene: TRBJ2-1
D gene: NA
V gene: TRBV27

CDR3 protein: CASSFGGQGTGELFF
J gene: TRBJ2-2
D gene: TRBD1
V gene: TRBV28

CDR3 protein: CASSDGRSGNTIYF
J gene: TRBJ1-3
D gene: NA
V gene: TRBV6-1

CDR3 protein: CASSARGRDYGYTF
J gene: TRBJ1-2
D gene: TRBD1
V gene: TRBV19

CDR3 protein: CASSVQQGMGGYTF
J gene: TRBJ1-2
D gene: NA
V gene: TRBV9

CDR3 protein: CASSRGLAEQETQYF
J gene: TRBJ2-5
D gene: TRBD2
V gene: TRBV7-7

CDR3 protein: CASSRLVGHEQFF
J gene: TRBJ2-1
D gene: NA
V gene: TRBV27

CDR3 protein: CASSVTDSNQPQHF
J gene: TRBJ1-5
D gene: NA
V gene: TRBV9

CDR3 protein: CASSTGTAQETQYF
J gene: TRBJ2-5
D gene: TRBD1
V gene: TRBV5-1

CDR3 protein: CASSLITGLVTEAFF
J gene: TRBJ1-1
D gene: NA
V gene: TRBV7-8

CDR3 protein: CSAEGNTEAFF
J gene: TRBJ1-1
D gene: NA
V gene: TRBV20-1

CDR3 protein: CASSPPPPLAGNTDTQYF
J gene: TRBJ2-3
D gene: TRBD2
V gene: TRBV3-1/TRBV3-2

CDR3 protein: CASSLQGVGQNYGYTF
J gene: TRBJ1-2
D gene: NA
V gene: TRBV14

CDR3 protein: CASSVGGRSNGYTF
J gene: TRBJ1-2
D gene: NA
V gene: TRBV9

CDR3 protein: CASSLRRPTGELFF
J gene: TRBJ2-2
D gene: NA
V gene: TRBV5-8

CDR3 protein: CASSPLQENQPQHF
J gene: TRBJ1-5
D gene: NA
V gene: TRBV28

CDR3 protein: CASSSLAGGIHEQFF
J gene: TRBJ2-1
D gene: TRBD2
V gene: TRBV6-2/TRBV6-3

CDR3 protein: CASSWGTGNEQYF
J gene: TRBJ2-7
D gene: TRBD1
V gene: TRBV27

CDR3 protein: CAISHPGVENTEAFF
J gene: TRBJ1-1
D gene: NA
V gene: TRBV10-3

CDR3 protein: CANSSPGQGYSPLHF
J gene: TRBJ1-6
D gene: TRBD1
V gene: TRBV28

CDR3 protein: CASSLASGIYEQYF
J gene: TRBJ2-7
D gene: TRBD2
V gene: TRBV7-2

CDR3 protein: CAISSGTGGSGYTF
J gene: TRBJ1-2
D gene: TRBD1
V gene: TRBV10-3

CDR3 protein: CASSFLAGEIPYEQYF
J gene: TRBJ2-7
D gene: TRBD2
V gene: TRBV27

CDR3 protein: CASSIQVEQPQHF
J gene: TRBJ1-5
D gene: NA
V gene: TRBV4-3

CDR3 protein: CASSPRQYQETQYF
J gene: TRBJ2-5
D gene: NA
V gene: TRBV6-6

CDR3 protein: CASSVGQGYEKLFF
J gene: TRBJ1-4
D gene: TRBD1
V gene: TRBV6-5

CDR3 protein: CASSYTGAEAFF
J gene: TRBJ1-1
D gene: NA
V gene: TRBV6-5

CDR3 protein: CASSRPHGTDTQYF
J gene: TRBJ2-3
D gene: NA
V gene: TRBV7-8

CDR3 protein: CASSVTPLSRAQQPQHF
J gene: TRBJ1-5
D gene: NA
V gene: TRBV9

CDR3 protein: CASSLGRTGVSTEAFF
J gene: TRBJ1-1
D gene: TRBD1
V gene: TRBV11-2

CDR3 protein: CASSYFKGSGHTEAFF
J gene: TRBJ1-1
D gene: NA
V gene: TRBV6-5

CDR3 protein: CAISPEGEAQYF
J gene: TRBJ2-3
D gene: NA
V gene: TRBV10-3

CDR3 protein: CASSYSNSYEQYF
J gene: TRBJ2-7
D gene: NA
V gene: TRBV6-2/TRBV6-3

CDR3 protein: CASSLGTGGPGANVLTF
J gene: TRBJ2-6
D gene: TRBD1
V gene: TRBV7-8